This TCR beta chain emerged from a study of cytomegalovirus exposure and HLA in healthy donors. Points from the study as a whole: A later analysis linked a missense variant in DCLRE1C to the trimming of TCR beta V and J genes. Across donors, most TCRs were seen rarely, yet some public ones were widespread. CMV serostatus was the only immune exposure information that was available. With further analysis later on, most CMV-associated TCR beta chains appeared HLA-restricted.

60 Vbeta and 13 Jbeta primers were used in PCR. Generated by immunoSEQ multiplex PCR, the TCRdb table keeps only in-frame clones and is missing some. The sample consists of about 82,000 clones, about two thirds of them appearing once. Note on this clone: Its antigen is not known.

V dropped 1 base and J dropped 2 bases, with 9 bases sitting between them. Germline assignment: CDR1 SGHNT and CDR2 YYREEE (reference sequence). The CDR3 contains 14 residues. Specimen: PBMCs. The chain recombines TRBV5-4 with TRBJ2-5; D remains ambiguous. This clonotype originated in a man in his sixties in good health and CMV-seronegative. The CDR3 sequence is CASSLKFGQETQYF. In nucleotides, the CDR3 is TGTGCCAGCAGCTTGAAATTCGGGCAAGAGACCCAGTACTTC. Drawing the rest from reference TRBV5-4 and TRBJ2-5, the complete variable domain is ETGVTQSPTHLIKTRGQQVTLRCSSQSGHNTVSWYQQALGQGPQFIFQYYREEENGRGNFPPRFSGLQFPNYSSELNVNALELDDSALYLCASSLKFGQETQYFGPGTRLLVL.